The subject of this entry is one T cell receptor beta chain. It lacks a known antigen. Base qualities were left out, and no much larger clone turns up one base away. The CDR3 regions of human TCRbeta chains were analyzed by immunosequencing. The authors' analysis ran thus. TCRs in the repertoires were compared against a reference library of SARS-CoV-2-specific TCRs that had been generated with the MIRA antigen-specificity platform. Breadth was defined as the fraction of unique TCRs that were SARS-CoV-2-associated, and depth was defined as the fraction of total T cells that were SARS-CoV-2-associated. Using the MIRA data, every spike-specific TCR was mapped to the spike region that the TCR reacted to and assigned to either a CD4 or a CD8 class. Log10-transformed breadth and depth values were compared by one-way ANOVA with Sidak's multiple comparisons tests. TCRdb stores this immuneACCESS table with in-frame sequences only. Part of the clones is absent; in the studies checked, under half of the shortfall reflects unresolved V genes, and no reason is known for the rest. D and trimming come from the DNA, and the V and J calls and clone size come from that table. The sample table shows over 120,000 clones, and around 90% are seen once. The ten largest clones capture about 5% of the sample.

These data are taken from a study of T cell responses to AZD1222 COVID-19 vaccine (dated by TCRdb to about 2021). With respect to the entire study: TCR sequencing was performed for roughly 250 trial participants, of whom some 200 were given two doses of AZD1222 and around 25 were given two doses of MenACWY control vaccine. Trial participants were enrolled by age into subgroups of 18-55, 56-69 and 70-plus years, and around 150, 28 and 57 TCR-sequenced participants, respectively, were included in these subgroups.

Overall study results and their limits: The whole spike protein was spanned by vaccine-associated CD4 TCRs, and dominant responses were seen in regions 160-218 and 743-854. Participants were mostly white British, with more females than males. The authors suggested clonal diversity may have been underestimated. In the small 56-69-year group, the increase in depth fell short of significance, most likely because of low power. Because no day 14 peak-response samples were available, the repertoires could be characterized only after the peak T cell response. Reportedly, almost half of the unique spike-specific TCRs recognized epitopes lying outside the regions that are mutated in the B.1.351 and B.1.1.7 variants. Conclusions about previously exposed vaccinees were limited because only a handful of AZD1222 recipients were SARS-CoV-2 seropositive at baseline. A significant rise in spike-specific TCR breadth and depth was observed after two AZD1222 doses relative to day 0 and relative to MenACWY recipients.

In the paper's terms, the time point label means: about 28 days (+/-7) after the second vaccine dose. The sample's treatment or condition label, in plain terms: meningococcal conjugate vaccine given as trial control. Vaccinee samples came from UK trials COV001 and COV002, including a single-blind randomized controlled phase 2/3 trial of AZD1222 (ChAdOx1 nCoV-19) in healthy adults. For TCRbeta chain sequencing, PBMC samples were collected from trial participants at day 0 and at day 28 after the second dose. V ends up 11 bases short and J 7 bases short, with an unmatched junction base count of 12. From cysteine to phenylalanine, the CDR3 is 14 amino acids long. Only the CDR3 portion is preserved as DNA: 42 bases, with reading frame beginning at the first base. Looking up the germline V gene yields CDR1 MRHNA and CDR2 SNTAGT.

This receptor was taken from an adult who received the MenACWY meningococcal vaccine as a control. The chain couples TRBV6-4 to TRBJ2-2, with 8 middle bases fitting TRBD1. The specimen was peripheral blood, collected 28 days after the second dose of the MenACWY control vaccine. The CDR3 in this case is CASRDTGGIGELFF. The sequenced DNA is TGTGCCTCAAGAGATACAGGGGGAATCGGGGAGCTGTTTTTT.